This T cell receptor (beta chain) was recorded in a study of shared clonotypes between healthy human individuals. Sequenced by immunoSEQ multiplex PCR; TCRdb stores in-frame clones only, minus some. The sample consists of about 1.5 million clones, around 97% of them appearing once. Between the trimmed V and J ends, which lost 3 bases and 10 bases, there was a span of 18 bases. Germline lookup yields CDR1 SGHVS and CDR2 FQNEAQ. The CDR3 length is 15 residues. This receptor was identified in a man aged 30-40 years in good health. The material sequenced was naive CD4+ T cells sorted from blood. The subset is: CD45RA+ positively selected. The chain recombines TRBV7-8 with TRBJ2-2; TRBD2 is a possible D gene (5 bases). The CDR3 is CASSFSLAPAEELFF. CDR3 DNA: TGTGCCAGCAGCTTTAGTCTAGCCCCCGCCGAGGAGCTGTTTTTT.